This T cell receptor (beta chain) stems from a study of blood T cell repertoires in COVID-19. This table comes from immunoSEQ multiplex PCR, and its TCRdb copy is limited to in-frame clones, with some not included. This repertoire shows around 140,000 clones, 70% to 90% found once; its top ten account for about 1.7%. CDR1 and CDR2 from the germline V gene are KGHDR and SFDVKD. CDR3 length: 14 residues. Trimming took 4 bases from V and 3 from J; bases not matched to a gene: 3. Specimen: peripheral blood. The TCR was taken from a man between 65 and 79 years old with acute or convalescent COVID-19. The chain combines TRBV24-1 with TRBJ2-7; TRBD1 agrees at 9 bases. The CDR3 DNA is TGTGCCACCAGTGAGGGACAGGGCTACTACGAGCAGTACTTC. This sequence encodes CATSEGQGYYEQYF.